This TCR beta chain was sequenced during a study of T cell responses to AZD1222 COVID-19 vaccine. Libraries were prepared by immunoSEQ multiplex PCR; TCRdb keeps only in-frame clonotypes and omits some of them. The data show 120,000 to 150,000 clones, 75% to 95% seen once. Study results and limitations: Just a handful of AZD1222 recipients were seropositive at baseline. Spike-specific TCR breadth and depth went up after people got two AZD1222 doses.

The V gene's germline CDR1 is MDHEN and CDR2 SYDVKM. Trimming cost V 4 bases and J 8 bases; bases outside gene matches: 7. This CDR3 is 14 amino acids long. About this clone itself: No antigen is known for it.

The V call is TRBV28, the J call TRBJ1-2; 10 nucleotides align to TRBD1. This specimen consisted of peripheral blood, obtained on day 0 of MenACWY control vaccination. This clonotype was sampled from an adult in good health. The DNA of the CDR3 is TGTGCCAGCAGTTCGAGGGGGACAGGGGTAGGCTACACCTTC. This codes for CASSSRGTGVGYTF.